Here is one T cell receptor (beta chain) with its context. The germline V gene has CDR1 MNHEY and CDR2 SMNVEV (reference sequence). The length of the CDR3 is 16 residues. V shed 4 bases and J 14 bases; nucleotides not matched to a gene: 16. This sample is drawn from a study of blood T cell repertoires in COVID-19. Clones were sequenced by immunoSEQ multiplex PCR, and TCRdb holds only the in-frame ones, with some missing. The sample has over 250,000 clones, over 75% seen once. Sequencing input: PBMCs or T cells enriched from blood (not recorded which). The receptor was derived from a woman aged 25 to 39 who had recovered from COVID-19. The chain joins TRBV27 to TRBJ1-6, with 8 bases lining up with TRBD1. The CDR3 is CASSSWGGTGPSTLHF. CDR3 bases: TGTGCCAGCAGTTCCTGGGGGGGGACAGGACCTTCGACCCTCCACTTT.